The sequence of this TCR beta chain was determined in a study of vaccination and CD4 T cells after COVID-19 (dated by TCRdb to 2022 to 2024). The study in broad terms: Every convalescent patient had a positive nasal swab PCR test for SARS-CoV-2, with mild disease in under ten patients and severe disease in one. Six males and four females were included in the convalescent cohort, with two Hispanic individuals, seven Caucasians, two Asians and one multiracial person represented. Two doses of either the Pfizer-BioNTech BNT162b2 vaccine (n=8) or the Moderna mRNA-1273 vaccine (n=2) were administered to participants. Post-COVID blood samples were collected from convalescent patients a median of about 92 days after diagnosis, with a range of roughly 35 to 180 days. The time from the second vaccine dose to post-vaccine blood sampling had a median of roughly 77 days and ranged from about 14 to 250 days. For stimulating the cultures, overlapping spike peptide pools were used, derived from SARS-CoV-2 as well as from the common cold coronaviruses HCoV-NL63, HCoV-OC43 and HCoV-229E. In control cultures, a CEFX viral epitope pool was used as positive control, an HIV-1 Nef peptide pool was used as negative control, or no peptide was added. In nine to eleven COVID-19 convalescent patients and a few infection-naive healthy vaccine recipients, researchers compared the spike-specific CD4+ TCR repertoire from before mRNA vaccination with the repertoire from after. What the research found in general, with its limitations: An increase in the median number of SARS-CoV-2-reactive clonotypes from 21 after infection to some 40 after vaccination was observed, but the change was not found to be significant. Of the vaccine-specific clones in convalescent patients, 304 of 307, or nearly all, reacted only to SARS-CoV-2 spike and did not cross-react with common cold coronaviruses. The number of convalescent patients in the study was relatively small, and the study did not examine early timepoints following natural infection. Among the post-vaccine SARS-CoV-2-reactive clones in convalescent patients, a median 86.3% showed up only after vaccination, which suggests vaccine-specific priming.

The receptor library was made with PCR. TCR sequencing of DNA from cultured CD4+ T cells used the Oncomine TCR Beta short-read assay at the Johns Hopkins FTIC core. The QIAamp micro DNA kit was used to extract genomic DNA from the cultured CD4+ T cells. Oncomine TCR Beta libraries from cultured CD4+ T cells were pooled using unique dual indexes and sequenced on an Illumina iSeq 100. In the source study's methods: Non-productive sequences were removed, and CDR3s not starting with C, not ending with F or W, or shorter than 7 amino acids were discarded. The MANAFEST web application was used to identify antigen-specific clonotypes by comparing peptide-stimulated wells against reference wells and other culture wells. To be called positive, a clone needed an FDR below 0.05, an odds ratio above 5, and a productive frequency above 0.1% in at least two of three replicate wells. A clonotype was classed as cross-reactive if the clonotype showed significant expansion both in SARS-CoV-2 spike wells and in at least one common cold coronavirus spike condition. Similarity between CDR3 sequences was evaluated in R version 3.6.1 using Levenshtein distances (stringdist) and unrooted phylogenetic trees (ape). TCRdb reanalyzed the raw reads on its own, using fastp at Q25 for trimming and MiXCR for clone calling, and kept in-frame beta chains. Rows are combined by CDR3 protein, so each entry shows the most common genes and DNA. The V and J calls and clone size are TCRdb's, not the authors'. This sample comprises about 4,000 distinct CDR3 sequences, roughly two fifths of them detected only once. About 47% of the sample is held by the ten biggest clonotypes.

Compared with the rest of its sample, this clonotype is large (0.1 to 1%). Its antigen is currently not known. No much larger clone is present one base from it, and per-base qualities are unavailable. The treatment or condition label of this sample denotes: roughly 10-day PBMC culture with coronavirus spike peptide pools or control peptides (ViraFEST assay). The study used the ViraFEST assay, which expanded antigen-specific T cells with peptide pools and then identified expanded clonotypes by TCR sequencing. Positive SARS-CoV-2 PCR tests in the convalescent patients dated from March to December 2020, before Alpha, Beta and Delta variants emerged in the United States. Each well held two million PBMCs cultured with approximately 10 ug/ml peptide pools in IMDM containing approximately 5% human AB serum and around 10 IU/ml IL-2. On days 3 and 7, half of the culture medium was replaced with fresh IL-2-containing medium. After more than 8 days of culture, CD4+ T cells were isolated by negative selection using the EasySep CD4+ T cell isolation kit. Ficoll-Paque Plus gradient centrifugation was used to isolate PBMCs from whole blood, and the isolated PBMCs were then either used fresh or cryopreserved at -140C. Culture conditions were generally each tested in triplicate wells.

Source material: CD4+ T cells from blood, cultured in vitro. This sequence was found in a human donor who had recovered from COVID-19.

The nucleotide sequence is given as TGTGCCAGCAGCTTAGCCCCGACAGGGGGCGGGCAGCCCCAGCATTTT. This encodes CASSLAPTGGGQPQHF. The V gene is TRBV7-2 and the J gene is TRBJ1-5; a stretch of 10 junction bases matches TRBD1. CDR1 SGHTA and CDR2 FQGNSA were looked up in the germline V gene. From the cysteine up to the phenylalanine, the CDR3 has a length of 16 residues. Of all the DNA, just the CDR3 is kept, 48 bases in frame from base 1. V lost 0 bases and J lost 7 bases, and the count of bases not matched to a germline gene is 6.